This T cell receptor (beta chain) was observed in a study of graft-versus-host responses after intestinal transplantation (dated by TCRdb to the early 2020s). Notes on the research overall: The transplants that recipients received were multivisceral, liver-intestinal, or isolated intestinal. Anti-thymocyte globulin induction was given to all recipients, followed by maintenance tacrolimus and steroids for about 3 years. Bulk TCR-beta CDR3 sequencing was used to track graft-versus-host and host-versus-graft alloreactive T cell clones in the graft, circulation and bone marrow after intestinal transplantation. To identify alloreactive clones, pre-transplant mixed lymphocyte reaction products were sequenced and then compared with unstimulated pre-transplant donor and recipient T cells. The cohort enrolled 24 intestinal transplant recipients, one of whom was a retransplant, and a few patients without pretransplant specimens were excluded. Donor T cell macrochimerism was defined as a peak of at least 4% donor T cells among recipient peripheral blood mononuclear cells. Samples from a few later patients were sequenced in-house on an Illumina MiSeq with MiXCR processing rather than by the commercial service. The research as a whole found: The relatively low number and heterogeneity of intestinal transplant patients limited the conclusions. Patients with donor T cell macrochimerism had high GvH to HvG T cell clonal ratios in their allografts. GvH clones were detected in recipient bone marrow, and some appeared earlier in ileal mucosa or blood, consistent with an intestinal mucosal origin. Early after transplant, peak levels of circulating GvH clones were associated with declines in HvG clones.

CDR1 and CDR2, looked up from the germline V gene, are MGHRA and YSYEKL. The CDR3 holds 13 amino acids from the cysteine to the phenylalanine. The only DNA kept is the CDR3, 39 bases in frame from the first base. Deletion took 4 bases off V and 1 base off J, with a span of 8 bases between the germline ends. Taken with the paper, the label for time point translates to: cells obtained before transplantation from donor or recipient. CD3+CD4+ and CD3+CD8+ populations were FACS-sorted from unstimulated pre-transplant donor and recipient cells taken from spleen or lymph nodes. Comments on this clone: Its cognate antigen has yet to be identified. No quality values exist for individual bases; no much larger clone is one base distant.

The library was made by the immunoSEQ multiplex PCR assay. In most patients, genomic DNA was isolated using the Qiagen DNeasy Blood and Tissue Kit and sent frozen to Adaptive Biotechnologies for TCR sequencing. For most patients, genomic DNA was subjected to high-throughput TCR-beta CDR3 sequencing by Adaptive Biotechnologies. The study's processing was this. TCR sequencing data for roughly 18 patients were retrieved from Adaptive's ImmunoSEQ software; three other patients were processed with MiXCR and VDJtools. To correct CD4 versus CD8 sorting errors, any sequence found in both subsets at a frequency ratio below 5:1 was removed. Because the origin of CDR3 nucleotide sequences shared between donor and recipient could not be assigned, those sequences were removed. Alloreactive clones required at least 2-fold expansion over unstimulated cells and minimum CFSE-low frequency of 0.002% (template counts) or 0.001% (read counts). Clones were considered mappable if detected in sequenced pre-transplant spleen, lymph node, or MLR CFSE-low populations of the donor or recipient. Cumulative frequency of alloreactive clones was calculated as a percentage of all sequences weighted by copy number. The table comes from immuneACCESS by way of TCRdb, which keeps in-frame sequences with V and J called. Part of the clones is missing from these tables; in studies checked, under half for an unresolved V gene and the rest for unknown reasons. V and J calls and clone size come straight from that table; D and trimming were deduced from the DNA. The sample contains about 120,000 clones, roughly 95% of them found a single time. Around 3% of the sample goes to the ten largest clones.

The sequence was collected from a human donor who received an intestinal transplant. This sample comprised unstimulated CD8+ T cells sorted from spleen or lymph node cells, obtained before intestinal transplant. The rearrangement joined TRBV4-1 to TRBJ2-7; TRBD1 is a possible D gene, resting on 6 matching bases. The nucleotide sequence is TGCGCCAGCAGCCTCGGACAGTCCTACGAGCAGTACTTC. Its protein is CASSLGQSYEQYF.